This T cell receptor beta chain was recovered during a study of identical twins. Study results and limitations: Analyses of zero insertions could, in part, be confounded by invariant MAIT and iNKT cells. Model-predicted out-of-frame TCR alpha sharing fell below observed values in monozygotic twins.

In its sample, this clonotype was seen many times. The antigen is undetermined. CDR1 SGHRS and CDR2 YFSETQ come from the germline V gene. J lost 4 bases, V lost 4 bases, and 10 bases had no gene match. This CDR3 is built from 16 residues. MiXCR, applied by TCRdb to the 5' RACE reads, yields one record per CDR3 protein. Of approximately 690,000 distinct CDR3 sequences detected, roughly 6% appear once; the ten largest clones hold roughly 2%. This TCR was recovered from a young man in good health. The gene calls are TRBV5-1 and TRBJ2-1; 8 bases agree with TRBD2. The sample taken for sequencing was naive T cells sorted from blood. This CDR3 is CASSMLSGGFYNEQFF. CDR3 in DNA: TGCGCCAGCAGCATGCTGTCGGGAGGGTTTTACAATGAGCAGTTCTTC. The variable domain in full, completed from reference TRBV5-1 and TRBJ2-1, reads KAGVTQTPRYLIKTRGQQVTLSCSPISGHRSVSWYQQTPGQGLQFLFEYFSETQRNKGNFPGRFSGRQFSNSRSEMNVSTLELGDSALYLCASSMLSGGFYNEQFFGPGTRLTVL.